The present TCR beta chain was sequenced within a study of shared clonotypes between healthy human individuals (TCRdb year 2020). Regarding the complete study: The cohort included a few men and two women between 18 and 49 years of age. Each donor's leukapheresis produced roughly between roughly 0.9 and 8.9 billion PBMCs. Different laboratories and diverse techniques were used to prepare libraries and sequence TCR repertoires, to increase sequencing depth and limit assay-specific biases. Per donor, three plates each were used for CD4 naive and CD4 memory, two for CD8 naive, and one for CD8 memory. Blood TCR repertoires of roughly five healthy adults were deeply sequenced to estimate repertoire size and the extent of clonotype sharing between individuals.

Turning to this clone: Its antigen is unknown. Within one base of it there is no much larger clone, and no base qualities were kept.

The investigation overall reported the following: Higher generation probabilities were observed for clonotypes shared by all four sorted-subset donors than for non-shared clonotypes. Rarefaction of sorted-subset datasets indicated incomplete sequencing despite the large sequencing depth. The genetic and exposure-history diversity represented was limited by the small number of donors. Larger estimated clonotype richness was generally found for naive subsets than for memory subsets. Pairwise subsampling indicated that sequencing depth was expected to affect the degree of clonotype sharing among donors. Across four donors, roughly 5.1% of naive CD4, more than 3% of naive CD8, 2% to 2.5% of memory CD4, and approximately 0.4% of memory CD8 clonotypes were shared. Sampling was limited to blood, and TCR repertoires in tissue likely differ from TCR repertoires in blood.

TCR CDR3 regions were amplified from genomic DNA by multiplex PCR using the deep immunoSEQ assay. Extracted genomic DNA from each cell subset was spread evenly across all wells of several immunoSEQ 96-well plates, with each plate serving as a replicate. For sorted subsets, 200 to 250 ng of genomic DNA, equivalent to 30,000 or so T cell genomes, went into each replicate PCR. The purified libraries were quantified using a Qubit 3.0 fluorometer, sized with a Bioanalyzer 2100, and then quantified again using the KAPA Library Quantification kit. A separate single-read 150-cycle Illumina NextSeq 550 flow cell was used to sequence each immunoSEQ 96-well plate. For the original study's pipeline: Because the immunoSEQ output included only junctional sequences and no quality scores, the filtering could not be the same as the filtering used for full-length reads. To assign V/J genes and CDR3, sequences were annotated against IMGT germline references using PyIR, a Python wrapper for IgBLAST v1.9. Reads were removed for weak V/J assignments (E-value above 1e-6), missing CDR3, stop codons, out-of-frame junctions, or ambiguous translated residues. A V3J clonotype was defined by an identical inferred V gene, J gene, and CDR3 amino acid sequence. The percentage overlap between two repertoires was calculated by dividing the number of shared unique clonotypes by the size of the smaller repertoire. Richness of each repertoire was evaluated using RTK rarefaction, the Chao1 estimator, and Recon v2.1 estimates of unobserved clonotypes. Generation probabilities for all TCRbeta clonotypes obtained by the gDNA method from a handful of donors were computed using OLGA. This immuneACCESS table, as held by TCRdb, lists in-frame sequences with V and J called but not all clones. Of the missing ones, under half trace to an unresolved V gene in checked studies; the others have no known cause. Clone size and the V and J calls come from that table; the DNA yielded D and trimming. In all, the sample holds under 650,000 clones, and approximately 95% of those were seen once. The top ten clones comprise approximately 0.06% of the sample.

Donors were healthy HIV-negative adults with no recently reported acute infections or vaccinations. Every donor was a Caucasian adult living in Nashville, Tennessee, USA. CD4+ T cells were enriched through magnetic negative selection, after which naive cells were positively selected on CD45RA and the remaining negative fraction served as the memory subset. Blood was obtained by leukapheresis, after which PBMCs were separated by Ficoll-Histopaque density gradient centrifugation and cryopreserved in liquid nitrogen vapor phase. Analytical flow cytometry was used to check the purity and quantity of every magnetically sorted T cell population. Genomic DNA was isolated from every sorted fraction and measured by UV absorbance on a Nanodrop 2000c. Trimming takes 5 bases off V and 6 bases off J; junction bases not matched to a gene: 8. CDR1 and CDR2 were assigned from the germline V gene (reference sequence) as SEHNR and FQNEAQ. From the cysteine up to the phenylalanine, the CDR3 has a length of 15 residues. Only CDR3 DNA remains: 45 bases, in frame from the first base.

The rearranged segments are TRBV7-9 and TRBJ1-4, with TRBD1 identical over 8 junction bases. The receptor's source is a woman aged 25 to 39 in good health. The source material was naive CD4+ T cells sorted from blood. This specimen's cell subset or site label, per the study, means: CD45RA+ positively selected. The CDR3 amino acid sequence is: CASSPGQGRHEKLFF. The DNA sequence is TGTGCCAGCAGCCCCGGACAGGGTAGGCATGAAAAACTGTTTTTT.